Shown below are 15 T cell receptor beta chains from a single sample sequenced in a study of CD8 T cells in Susac syndrome. RNA in amounts of roughly 0.45 to 1 ug was reverse transcribed with random hexamers. TCRdb redid the calling of the immunoSEQ multiplex PCR reads with MiXCR, one entry per CDR3 protein. The sample includes approximately 230,000 distinct CDR3 sequences, around 93% of them seen just once. The sequenced sample was CD4+ T cells from PBMCs. Receptors were obtained from a human donor with multiple sclerosis.

V gene TRBV29-1 combines with J gene TRBJ2-4; a weak D match, TRBD2 (6 bases). CDR3 length: 13 amino acids. Germline loops: CDR1 SQVTM, CDR2 ANQGSEA. V was shortened by 4 bases and J by 7 bases, with 14 bases between the two germline ends. Written as DNA, the CDR3 is TGCAGCGTTGCTGATAGCGGAGGGAACATTCAGTACTTC. It is translated as CSVADSGGNIQYF.

The chain recombines TRBV3-1 with TRBJ2-3, with D perhaps TRBD2 (6 bases). This CDR3 is 14 amino acids long. CDR1 and CDR2 from the germline V gene are LGHDT and YNNKEL (reference sequence). V was shortened by 2 bases and J by 3 bases, with 9 bases between the two germline ends. The CDR3 region is CASSQPGLTDTQYF. The CDR3 DNA sequence: TGTGCCAGCAGCCAACCCGGACTAACAGATACGCAGTATTTT.

The chain is built from TRBV5-1 and TRBJ2-1, with D possibly being TRBD2 (6 bases). Germline-derived CDR1 and CDR2 are SGHRS and YFSETQ. The CDR3 consists of 16 residues. V gave up 0 bases and J gave up 4 bases, with 14 bases separating them. The CDR3 bases are TGCGCCAGCAGCTTGGAGGTTAGCGGAGCTTACAATGAGCAGTTCTTC. It specifies CASSLEVSGAYNEQFF.

The chain employs TRBV24-1 and TRBJ2-7; D ambiguous. The V end was cut by 2 bases, the J end by 8 bases, with 18 bases between. Germline CDR1 reads KGHDR; CDR2 reads SFDVKD. The CDR3 is 15 residues long. CDR3 coding DNA: TGTGCCACCAGTGATTCCGGCGGCTTGACGGTCCAGCAGTACTTC. As protein: CATSDSGGLTVQQYF.

The gene calls are TRBV28 and TRBJ1-2, with a weak D call TRBD1 (5 bases). The CDR3 totals 14 residues. Germline assignment: CDR1 MDHEN and CDR2 SYDVKM. Deletions cut 5 bases from V and 4 bases from J, with 14 bases between. This chain's CDR3 is CASSISGAVYGYTF. CDR3 nucleotides: TGTGCCAGCAGTATAAGCGGGGCGGTCTATGGCTACACCTTC.

This rearrangement joins TRBV9 to TRBJ2-1; 9 nucleotides match TRBD1. Germline V CDR1 and CDR2: SGDLS, YYNGEE. Unmatched junction bases numbered 7, after V lost 4 bases and J lost 8 bases. The CDR3 covers 14 residues. CDR3 sequence (DNA): TGTGCCAGCAGCATCGGACAGGGGTGGGATGAGCAGTTCTTC. Amino acid sequence: CASSIGQGWDEQFF.

This rearrangement joins TRBV30 to TRBJ1-1; D is ambiguous. The germline gives CDR1 GTSNPN, CDR2 SVGIG (reference sequence). Deletions cut 2 bases from V and 5 bases from J, with 12 bases between. This CDR3 is built from 13 residues. CDR3 region: CAWSFKTGTEAFF. In nucleotides, the CDR3 is TGTGCCTGGAGTTTCAAGACGGGGACTGAAGCTTTCTTT.

V is TRBV12-3 or TRBV12-4 and J is TRBJ1-6; a possible D gene is TRBD1 (6 bases). The CDR3 is 15 residues long. Trimming removed 6 bases at V and 0 bases at J, with 9 bases between. CDR3 loop: CASSTGSSYNSPLHF. In DNA, the CDR3 is TGTGCCAGCAGCACAGGGAGCTCCTATAATTCACCCCTCCACTTT.

The chain combines TRBV6-5 with TRBJ2-1; 7 nucleotides agree with TRBD1. Trimming removed 0 bases from V and 5 bases from J; junction bases left unmatched: 16. The V gene's germline CDR1 is MNHEY and CDR2 SVGAGI. This CDR3 is 19 amino acids long. CDR3 loop: CASSYSMAGGLQRDNEQFF. The CDR3 coding sequence is TGTGCCAGCAGTTACTCGATGGCAGGGGGTCTTCAACGGGACAATGAGCAGTTCTTC.

This clonotype was detected once. The chain combines TRBV9 with TRBJ2-2; perhaps TRBD1 as D (6 bases). The germline CDR1 and CDR2 sequences are SGDLS and YYNGEE. The V gene lost 10 bases and the J gene lost 2 bases, with 18 bases spanning the gap. There are 15 residues in the CDR3. The DNA for the CDR3 is TGTGCCTCTTCCCAGAGGACAGACAACACCGGGGAGCTGTTTTTT. It specifies CASSQRTDNTGELFF.

This sequence joins TRBV5-4 and TRBJ2-1; unclear D gene. V lost 5 bases, J lost 13 bases, and 19 bases lay in between. The CDR3 is 13 residues long. Germline V gives CDR1 SGHNT, CDR2 YYREEE (reference sequence). The CDR3 DNA reads as TGTGCCAGCAGTTCACGGTCGACTTCCTATCAGTTCTTC. This sequence encodes CASSSRSTSYQFF.

The chain is built from TRBV29-1 and TRBJ1-1; 9 bases align to TRBD1. The CDR3 sequence is 13 residues long. The germline V gene has CDR1 SQVTM and CDR2 ANQGSEA. Losses at the gene ends were 6 bases for V and 5 bases for J; bases not matched to a gene: 7. CDR3 amino acids: CSVATGGWTEAFF. CDR3 coding DNA: TGCAGCGTCGCGACAGGGGGATGGACTGAAGCTTTCTTT. The full variable domain, rest sourced from reference TRBV29-1 and TRBJ1-1, is SAVISQKPSRDICQRGTSLTIQCQVDSQVTMMFWYRQQPGQSLTLIATANQGSEATYESGFVIDKFPISRPNLTFSTLTVSNMSPEDSSIYLCSVATGGWTEAFFGQGTRLTVV.

The genes are TRBV16 and TRBJ1-3; D unclear. The CDR3 totals 16 residues. Germline CDR1 reads KGHSY; CDR2 reads FQNENV. The V end was cut by 2 bases, the J end by 0 bases, with 11 bases between. CDR3 region: CASSQAGRSSGNTIYF. The CDR3, as DNA: TGTGCCAGCAGCCAAGCGGGCAGGAGCTCTGGAAACACCATATATTTT. The full variable domain, in which reference TRBV16 and TRBJ1-3 provide the parts outside the CDR3, is GEEVAQTPKHLVRGEGQKAKLYCAPIKGHSYVFWYQQVLKNEFKFLISFQNENVFDETGMPKERFSAKCLPNSPCSLEIQATKLEDSAVYFCASSQAGRSSGNTIYFGEGSWLTVV.

V and J are TRBV7-2 and TRBJ2-7; D may be TRBD1 or TRBD2 (5 bases each). The V and J ends lost 5 bases and 3 bases respectively, with 14 bases between them. The CDR3 runs to 14 residues. Germline values: CDR1 SGHTA, CDR2 FQGNSA. The CDR3: CASSLQGTNYEQYF. The CDR3 nucleotides read TGTGCCAGCAGCCTCCAAGGGACCAACTACGAGCAGTACTTC.

This clonotype has just a few counts. This chain uses TRBV19 with TRBJ2-2; D possibly corresponds to TRBD1 (6 bases). V was shortened by 3 bases and J by 4 bases, with 12 bases between the two germline ends. In germline, CDR1 is LNHDA, CDR2 SQIVND (reference sequence). The CDR3 contains 15 residues. This CDR3 reads CASSIQGRGTGELFF. The DNA for the CDR3 is TGTGCCAGTAGTATTCAGGGCAGGGGCACCGGGGAGCTGTTTTTT. The variable domain in full, with the rest retrieved from reference TRBV19 and TRBJ2-2, is DGGITQSPKYLFRKEGQNVTLSCEQNLNHDAMYWYRQDPGQGLRLIYYSQIVNDFQKGDIAEGYSVSREKKESFPLTVTSAQKNPTAFYLCASSIQGRGTGELFFGEGSRLTVL.